This T cell receptor (beta chain) is from a study of CD8 T cells in ankylosing spondylitis. Study-level findings and limits: Certain motif variants had earlier been reported in reactive arthritis synovial fluid and blood. Among TCR beta sequences, a motif of roughly 8 highly homologous variants appeared characteristic of ankylosing spondylitis blood. Reportedly, matched ankylosing spondylitis synovial fluid was significantly enriched for disease-linked clones.

TCR beta libraries were made by quantitative 5'-RACE with molecular barcodes. TCRdb re-called the 5' RACE reads with MiXCR, one entry per CDR3 protein. The table includes roughly 260,000 distinct CDR3 sequences, around 19% detected once. This clonotype was counted between two and nine times. Its antigen is unknown. From germline, CDR1 is MNHNS and CDR2 SASEGT. This CDR3 has 17 residues. V was trimmed by 7 bases and J by 3 bases, leaving 24 bases between them. V gene TRBV6-1 combines with J gene TRBJ1-2, with D maybe TRBD1 (6 bases). The source of this sequence is a male donor with ankylosing spondylitis or in good health (not recorded which). The sequencing sample was made of blood, either unsorted or a sorted T cell fraction (not recorded which). As DNA, the CDR3 is TGTGCCAGCACCATAAAAGGGGGGGCCCCTGGCCACTATGGCTACACCTTC. Translating it yields CASTIKGGAPGHYGYTF.